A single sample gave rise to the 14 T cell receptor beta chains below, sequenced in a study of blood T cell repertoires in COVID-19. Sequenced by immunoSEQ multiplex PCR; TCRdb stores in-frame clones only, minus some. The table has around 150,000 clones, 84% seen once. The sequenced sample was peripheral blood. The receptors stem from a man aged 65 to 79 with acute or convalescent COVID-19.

This chain's CDR3 is CASIPTGGGNSPLHF. The CDR3 coding sequence is TGTGCCAGTATCCCCACCGGGGGGGGTAATTCACCCCTCCACTTT. J is TRBJ1-6 and V is TRBV19; perhaps TRBD1 as D (5 bases). This CDR3 spans 15 amino acids. Trimming shortened V by 7 bases and J by 6 bases, and 16 bases separated the two germline ends. CDR1 and CDR2 from the germline V gene are LNHDA and SQIVND (reference sequence).

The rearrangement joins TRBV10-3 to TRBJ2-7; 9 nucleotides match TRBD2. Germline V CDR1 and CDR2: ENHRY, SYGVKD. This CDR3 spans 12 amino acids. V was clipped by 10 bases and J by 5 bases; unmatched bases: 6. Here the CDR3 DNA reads TGTGCCAGTAGCGGGAGCGGAGACGAGCAGTACTTC. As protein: CASSGSGDEQYF.

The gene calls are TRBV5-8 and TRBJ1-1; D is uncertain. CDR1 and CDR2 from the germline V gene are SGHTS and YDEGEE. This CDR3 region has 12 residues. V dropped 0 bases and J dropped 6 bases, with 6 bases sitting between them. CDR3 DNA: TGTGCCAGCAGCTTGGCCTTTGCTGAAGCTTTCTTT. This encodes CASSLAFAEAFF.

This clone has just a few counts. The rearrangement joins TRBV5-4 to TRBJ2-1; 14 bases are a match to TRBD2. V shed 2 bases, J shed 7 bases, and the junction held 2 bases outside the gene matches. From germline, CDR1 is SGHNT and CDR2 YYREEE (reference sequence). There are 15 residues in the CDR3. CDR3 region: CASSFGTSGSNEQFF. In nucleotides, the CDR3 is TGTGCCAGCAGCTTCGGGACTAGCGGGAGTAATGAGCAGTTCTTC.

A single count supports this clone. CDR3 region: CASSDRPQGFNSPLHF. CDR3 nucleotides: TGTGCCAGCAGTGACCGGCCACAGGGTTTCAATTCACCCCTCCACTTT. The chain recombines TRBV2 with TRBJ1-6, with D perhaps TRBD1 (6 bases). Looked up from germline, CDR1 is SNHLY and CDR2 is FYNNEI. The CDR3 runs to 16 residues. The V and J ends lost 3 bases and 7 bases respectively, with 16 bases between them.

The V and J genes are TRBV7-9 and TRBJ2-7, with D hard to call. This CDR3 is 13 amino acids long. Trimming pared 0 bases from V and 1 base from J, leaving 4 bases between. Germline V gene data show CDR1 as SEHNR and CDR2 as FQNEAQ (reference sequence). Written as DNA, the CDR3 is TGTGCCAGCAGCTTAGCAGCTTCCTACGAGCAGTACTTC. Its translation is CASSLAASYEQYF.

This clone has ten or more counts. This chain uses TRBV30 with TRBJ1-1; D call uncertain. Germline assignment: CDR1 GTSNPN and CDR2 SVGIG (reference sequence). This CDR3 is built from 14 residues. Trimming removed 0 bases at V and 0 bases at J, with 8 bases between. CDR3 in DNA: TGTGCCTGGAGTGTCGGGGTCATGAACACTGAAGCTTTCTTT. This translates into CAWSVGVMNTEAFF.

Written as DNA, the CDR3 is TGTGCCAGCAGCCAGAACGGACAGGGAAGGGGAAAACTGTTTTTT. It translates to CASSQNGQGRGKLFF. This rearrangement joins TRBV7-6 to TRBJ1-4, with 8 bases lining up with TRBD1. Germline V gene lookup returns CDR1 SGHVS and CDR2 FNYEAQ. The V segment lost 5 bases and the J segment 10 bases; nucleotides outside the gene matches: 12. This CDR3 has 15 amino acids.

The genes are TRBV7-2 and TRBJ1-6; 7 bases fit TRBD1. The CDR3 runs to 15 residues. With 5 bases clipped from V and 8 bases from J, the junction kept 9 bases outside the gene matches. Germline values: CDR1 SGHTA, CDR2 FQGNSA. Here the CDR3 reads CASSGQGGRDSPLHF. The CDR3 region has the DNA TGTGCCAGCAGCGGCCAGGGGGGTAGGGATTCACCCCTCCACTTT.

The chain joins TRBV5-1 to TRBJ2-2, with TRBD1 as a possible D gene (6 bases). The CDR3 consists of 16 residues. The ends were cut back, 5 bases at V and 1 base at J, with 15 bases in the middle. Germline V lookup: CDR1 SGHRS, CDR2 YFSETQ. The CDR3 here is CASRIIQGENTGELFF. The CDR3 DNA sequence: TGCGCCAGCAGGATCATACAGGGTGAGAACACCGGGGAGCTGTTTTTT.

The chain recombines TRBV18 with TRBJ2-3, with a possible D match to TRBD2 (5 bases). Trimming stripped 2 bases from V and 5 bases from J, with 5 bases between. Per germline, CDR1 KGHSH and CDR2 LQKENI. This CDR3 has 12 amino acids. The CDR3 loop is CASSPGGDTQYF. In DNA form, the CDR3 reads TGTGCCAGCTCACCAGGAGGAGATACGCAGTATTTT.

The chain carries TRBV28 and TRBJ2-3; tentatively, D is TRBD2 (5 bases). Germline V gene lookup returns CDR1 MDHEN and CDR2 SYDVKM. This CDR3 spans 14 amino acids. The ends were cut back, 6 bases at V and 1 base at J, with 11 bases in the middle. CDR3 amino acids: CASRNMGGTDTQYF. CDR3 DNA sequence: TGTGCCAGCAGGAACATGGGAGGCACAGATACGCAGTATTTT.

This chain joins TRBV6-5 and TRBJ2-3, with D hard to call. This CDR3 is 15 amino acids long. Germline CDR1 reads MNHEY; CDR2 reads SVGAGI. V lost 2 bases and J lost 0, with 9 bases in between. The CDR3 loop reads CASSYRAGSTDTQYF. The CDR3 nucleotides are TGTGCCAGCAGTTACAGAGCAGGAAGCACAGATACGCAGTATTTT.

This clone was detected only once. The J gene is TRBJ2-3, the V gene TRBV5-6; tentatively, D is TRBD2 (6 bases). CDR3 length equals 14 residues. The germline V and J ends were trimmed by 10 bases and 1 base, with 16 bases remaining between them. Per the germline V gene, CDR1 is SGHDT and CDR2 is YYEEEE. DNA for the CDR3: TGTGCCTTTTCGGCGGCGGGACGCACAGATACGCAGTATTTT. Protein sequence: CAFSAAGRTDTQYF.